Reported below is one TCR beta chain. The sample originates from a study of blood T cell repertoires in COVID-19. On the study more broadly: Samples taken during acute and convalescent COVID-19 were collected in the United States, Italy and Spain. Sources were T cells, B-cell-depleted T cells, or PBMCs; the material itself was cDNA or gDNA.

CDR1 is KGHDR and CDR2 is SFDVKD in the germline V gene. Trimming left V 9 bases short and J 3 bases short, with 14 bases between. This CDR3 has 14 residues. Under the authors' procedure: Reference gene primer amplification gave nucleated cell count estimates. Produced via immunoSEQ multiplex PCR; TCRdb's table is partial and in-frame only. The V and J calls and the clone size are those of that table, but D and trimming were determined from the DNA. The sample carries fewer than 400,000 clones, around 85% recorded once. This receptor was obtained from a woman under 30 with acute or convalescent COVID-19. V usage is TRBV24-1 and J usage is TRBJ1-5, with a weak D call TRBD1 (6 bases). Source material: peripheral blood. CDR3 coding DNA: TGTGCCACCGGGGAAACAGGGAACAATCAGCCCCAGCATTTT. Its translation is CATGETGNNQPQHF.